The entry that follows covers one T cell receptor beta chain sequence. The entry originates in a study of blood T cell repertoires in COVID-19. Across the study: The United States, Italy and Spain provided the acute and convalescent COVID-19 samples.

Measured with immunoSEQ multiplex PCR; TCRdb has only the in-frame clones, and not every one. Of fewer than 700,000 clones listed, roughly 91% were seen once; the top ten hold about 8.2%. The CDR3 loop spans 13 amino acids. V was trimmed by 6 bases and J by 6 bases, leaving 14 bases between them. Germline values: CDR1 ENHRY, CDR2 SYGVKD. This receptor was obtained from a woman between 50 and 59 years old with COVID-19, enrolled during active disease. The chain has TRBV10-3 and TRBJ1-2, with a weak D call TRBD1 (6 bases). Sequences were obtained from peripheral blood. The DNA for the CDR3 is TGTGCCATCAGCCGACAGGAATCTCATGGCTACACCTTC. As protein: CAISRQESHGYTF.